What follows are 8 T cell receptor beta chains derived from one specimen sequenced in a study of T cells after yellow fever vaccination. TCRdb ran MiXCR on the 5' RACE reads and lists one entry per CDR3 protein. The sample includes 450,000 to 550,000 distinct CDR3 sequences, 21% seen only once; the top ten take approximately 16%. The source was PBMCs, collected less than 25 days after the first yellow fever vaccination. The receptors were gathered from a man aged 18 to 30 who received the YFV17D yellow fever vaccine.

CDR3 in DNA: TGCAGTGCTACAGGGACAGGGGTATACCAGCCCCAGCATTTT. As protein: CSATGTGVYQPQHF. The chain carries TRBV20-1 and TRBJ1-5, with TRBD1 matching over 10 bases. The CDR3 runs 14 residues. Germline CDR1 reads DFQATT; CDR2 reads SNEGSKA (reference sequence). V lost 4 bases, J lost 7 bases, and 7 bases stayed unmatched.

This clonotype was detected only a few times. V usage is TRBV6-1 and J usage is TRBJ2-3, with 10 bases fitting TRBD2. This CDR3 spans 17 amino acids. V gave up 5 bases and J gave up 0 bases; unmatched junction bases: 8. Germline values: CDR1 MNHNS, CDR2 SASEGT. CDR3 amino acids: CASSPNGLADSTDTQYF. The CDR3, as DNA: TGTGCCAGCAGTCCCAATGGACTAGCGGATAGCACAGATACGCAGTATTTT.

This clonotype was found once. This CDR3 is CASIFGATGELFF. DNA for the CDR3: TGCGCCAGCATTTTCGGAGCGACCGGGGAGCTGTTTTTT. The V and J genes are TRBV5-1 and TRBJ2-2; D not certain. Germline V gene sequence: CDR1 SGHRS, CDR2 YFSETQ. This CDR3 spans 13 amino acids. V lost 6 bases to trimming and J lost 5 bases, with 11 bases between them.

The V gene is TRBV6-5, the J gene TRBJ1-1; D is unresolved. This CDR3 spans 11 amino acids. Germline V gene data show CDR1 as MNHEY and CDR2 as SVGAGI. The CDR3 DNA reads as TGTGCAGCCCTTGGGGACACTGAAGCTTTCTTT. Its protein is CAALGDTEAFF.

This clonotype was seen a handful of times. Its ends do not fully match the called genes, so a read error is possible. The chain recombines TRBV12-3 or TRBV12-4 with TRBJ1-2, with D tentatively TRBD1 (6 bases). The CDR3 is 13 residues long. CDR3 sequence reads: CASSIAGAYGYTF. Written as DNA, the CDR3 is TGTGCCAGCAGTATAGCAGGGGCCTATGGCTACACCTTC.

The table lists this clonotype with a few counts. This chain links TRBV2 with TRBJ2-2, with D tentatively TRBD1 (6 bases). The length of the CDR3 is 12 residues. Germline-derived CDR1 and CDR2 are SNHLY and FYNNEI. Between the trimmed V and J ends, which lost 7 bases and 7 bases, there was a span of 10 bases. The DNA for the CDR3 is TGTGCCAGCAAAGGGGACATCGGGGAGCTGTTTTTT. Translation gives CASKGDIGELFF.

The chain recombines TRBV10-3 with TRBJ2-5; the D call may be TRBD1 or TRBD2 (5 bases each). In germline, CDR1 is ENHRY, CDR2 SYGVKD. The V end lost 2 bases, the J end lost 5 bases, and 9 bases lay between the germline ends. The CDR3 extends over 13 amino acids. The CDR3 DNA sequence: TGTGCCATCAGTGAGGCAGGGACGGAGACCCAGTACTTC. Its protein is CAISEAGTETQYF.

This clonotype was observed a handful of times. The chain combines TRBV5-1 with TRBJ1-1, with D unresolved. The CDR3 is 14 residues long. V gave up 0 bases and J gave up 3 bases, with 9 bases separating them. Germline loops: CDR1 SGHRS, CDR2 YFSETQ. The CDR3 bases are TGCGCCAGCAGCTTGGAGGTCAGATACACTGAAGCTTTCTTT. This codes for CASSLEVRYTEAFF.